The source of this TCR beta chain is a study of human T cells and chemical hapten exposure. In the study overall: Donors were sensitized with 2% DPC on the upper inner arm. Upper-back patches of 0.01% DPC were read at 6 days. Study-level findings and limits: The immune response of these alopecia patients might not match healthy individuals'.

The time point: patch test 1, 2 weeks after DPC sensitization. Treatment here: therapeutic diphenylcyclopropenone sensitization with weekly scalp DPC. The study enrolled 18 to 70-year-old alopecia patients suitable for DPC. Trimming took 6 bases from V and 7 from J, leaving 16 bases between them. The CDR3 length is 14 residues. Germline V gene lookup returns CDR1 MDHEN and CDR2 SYDVKM. TCRdb reprocessed the RACE reads via MiXCR and lists one record per CDR3 protein. The data hold some 380,000 distinct CDR3 sequences, with roughly 4.8% observed a single time. This clonotype occurred many times. Its antigen is undetermined.

The sequence was obtained from a woman aged 45-65 years with alopecia areata. Some clones in this sample may be carry-over from other donors' samples. The chain employs TRBV28 and TRBJ2-1; a possible D gene is TRBD2 (6 bases). Sequencing was performed on whole blood, taken in connection with sensitization to the hapten diphenylcyclopropenone (DPC). The CDR3 DNA is TGTGCCAGCAGCCCGGGACTCTGGAGGAATGAGCAGTTCTTC. Residues: CASSPGLWRNEQFF. Together with reference TRBV28 and TRBJ2-1, the CDR3 gives the full variable domain: DVKVTQSSRYLVKRTGEKVFLECVQDMDHENMFWYRQDPGLGLRLIYFSYDVKMKEKGDIPEGYSVSREKKERFSLILESASTNQTSMYLCASSPGLWRNEQFFGPGTRLTVL.